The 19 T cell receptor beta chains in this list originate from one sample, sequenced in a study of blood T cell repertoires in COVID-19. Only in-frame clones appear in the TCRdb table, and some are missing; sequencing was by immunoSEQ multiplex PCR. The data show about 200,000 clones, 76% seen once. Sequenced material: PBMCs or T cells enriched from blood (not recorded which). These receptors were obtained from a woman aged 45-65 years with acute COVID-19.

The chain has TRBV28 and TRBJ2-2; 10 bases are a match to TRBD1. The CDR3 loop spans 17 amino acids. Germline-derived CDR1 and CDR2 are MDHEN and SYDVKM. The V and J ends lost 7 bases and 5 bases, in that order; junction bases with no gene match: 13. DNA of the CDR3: TGTGCCAGCACCATCGACACGGGACAGGGGTTTACCGGGGAGCTGTTTTTT. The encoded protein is CASTIDTGQGFTGELFF.

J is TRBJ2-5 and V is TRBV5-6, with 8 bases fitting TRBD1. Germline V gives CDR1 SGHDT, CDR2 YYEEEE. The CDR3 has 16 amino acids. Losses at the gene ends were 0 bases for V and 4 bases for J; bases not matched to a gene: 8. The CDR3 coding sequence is TGTGCCAGCAGCTTGGGAGGCGACAGGGGTGGAGAGACCCAGTACTTC. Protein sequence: CASSLGGDRGGETQYF.

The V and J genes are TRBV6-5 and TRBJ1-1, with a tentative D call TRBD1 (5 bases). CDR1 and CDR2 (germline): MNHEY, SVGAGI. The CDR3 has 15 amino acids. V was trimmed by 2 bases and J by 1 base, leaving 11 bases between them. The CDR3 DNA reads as TGTGCCAGCAGTTACACCGACAGTTGGAACACTGAAGCTTTCTTT. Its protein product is CASSYTDSWNTEAFF.

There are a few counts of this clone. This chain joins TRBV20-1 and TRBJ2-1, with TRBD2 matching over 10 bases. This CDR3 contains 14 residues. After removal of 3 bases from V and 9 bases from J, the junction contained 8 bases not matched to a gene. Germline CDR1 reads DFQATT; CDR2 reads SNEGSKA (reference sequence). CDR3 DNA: TGCAGTGCTAGTAGGCTAGCGGGGGCGGGTGAGCAGTTCTTC. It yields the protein CSASRLAGAGEQFF.

CDR3 amino acids: CASSSSGGSYGYTF. The CDR3, as DNA: TGTGCCAGCAGCTCCTCGGGGGGCAGCTATGGCTACACCTTC. The rearrangement uses TRBV6-5 and TRBJ1-2; D possibly corresponds to TRBD1 (6 bases). This CDR3 has 14 residues. V dropped 6 bases and J dropped 4 bases, with 15 bases sitting between them. Germline V gene sequence: CDR1 MNHEY, CDR2 SVGAGI.

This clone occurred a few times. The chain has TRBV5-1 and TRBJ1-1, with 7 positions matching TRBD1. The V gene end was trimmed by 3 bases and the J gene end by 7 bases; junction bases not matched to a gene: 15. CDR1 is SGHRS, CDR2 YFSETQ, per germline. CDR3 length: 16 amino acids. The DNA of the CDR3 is TGCGCCAGCAGCTCTCCGATGGGACAGACGAGCTTTGAAGCTTTCTTT. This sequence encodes CASSSPMGQTSFEAFF.

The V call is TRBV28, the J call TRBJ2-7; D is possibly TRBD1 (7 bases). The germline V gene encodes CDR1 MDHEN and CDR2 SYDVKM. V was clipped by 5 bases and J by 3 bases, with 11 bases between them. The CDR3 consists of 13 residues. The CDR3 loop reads CASSHQGGYEQYV. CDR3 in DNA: TGTGCCAGCAGTCACCAGGGGGGCTACGAGCAGTACGTC.

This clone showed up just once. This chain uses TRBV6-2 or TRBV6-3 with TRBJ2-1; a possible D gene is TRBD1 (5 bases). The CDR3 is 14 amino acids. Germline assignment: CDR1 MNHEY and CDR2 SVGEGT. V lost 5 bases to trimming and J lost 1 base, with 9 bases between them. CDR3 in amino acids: CASSPGFSYNEQFF. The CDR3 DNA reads TGTGCCAGCAGTCCAGGGTTTTCCTACAATGAGCAGTTCTTC.

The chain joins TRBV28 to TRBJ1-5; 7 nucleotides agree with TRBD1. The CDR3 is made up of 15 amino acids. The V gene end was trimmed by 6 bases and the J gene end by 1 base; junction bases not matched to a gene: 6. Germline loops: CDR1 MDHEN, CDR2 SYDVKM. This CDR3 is CASRLLTGSNQPQHF. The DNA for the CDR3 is TGTGCCAGCAGGCTTCTGACAGGGAGCAATCAGCCCCAGCATTTT.

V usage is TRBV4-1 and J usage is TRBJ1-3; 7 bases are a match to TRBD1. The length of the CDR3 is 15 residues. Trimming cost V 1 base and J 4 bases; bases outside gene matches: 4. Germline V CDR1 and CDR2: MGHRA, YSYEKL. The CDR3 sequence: CASSQAGGRGNTIYF. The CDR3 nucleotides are TGCGCCAGCAGCCAAGCAGGGGGGAGAGGAAACACCATATATTTT.

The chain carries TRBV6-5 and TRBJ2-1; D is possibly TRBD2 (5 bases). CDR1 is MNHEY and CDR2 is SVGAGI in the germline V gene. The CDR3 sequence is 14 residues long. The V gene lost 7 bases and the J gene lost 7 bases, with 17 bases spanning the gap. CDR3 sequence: CASKEGIQMNEQFF. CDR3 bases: TGTGCCAGCAAAGAGGGAATTCAAATGAATGAGCAGTTCTTC.

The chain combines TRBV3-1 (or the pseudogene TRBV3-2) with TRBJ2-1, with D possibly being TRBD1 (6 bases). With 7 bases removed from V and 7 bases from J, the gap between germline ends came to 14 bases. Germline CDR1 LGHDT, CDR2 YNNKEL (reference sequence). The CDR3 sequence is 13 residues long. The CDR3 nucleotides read TGTGCCAGCACCAGGGGAGCGGCGAATGAGCAGTTCTTC. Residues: CASTRGAANEQFF.

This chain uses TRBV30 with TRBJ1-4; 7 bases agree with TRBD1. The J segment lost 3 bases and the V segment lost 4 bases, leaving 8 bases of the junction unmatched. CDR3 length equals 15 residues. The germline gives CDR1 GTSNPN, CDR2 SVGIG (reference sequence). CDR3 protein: CAWTITGVANEKLFF. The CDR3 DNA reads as TGTGCCTGGACCATTACAGGGGTGGCTAATGAAAAACTGTTTTTT.

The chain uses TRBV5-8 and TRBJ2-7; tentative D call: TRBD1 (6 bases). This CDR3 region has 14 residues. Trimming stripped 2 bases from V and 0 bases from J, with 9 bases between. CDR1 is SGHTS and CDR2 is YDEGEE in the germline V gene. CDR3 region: CASSFADSSYEQYV. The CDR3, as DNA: TGTGCCAGCAGCTTCGCGGACAGCTCCTACGAGCAGTACGTC.

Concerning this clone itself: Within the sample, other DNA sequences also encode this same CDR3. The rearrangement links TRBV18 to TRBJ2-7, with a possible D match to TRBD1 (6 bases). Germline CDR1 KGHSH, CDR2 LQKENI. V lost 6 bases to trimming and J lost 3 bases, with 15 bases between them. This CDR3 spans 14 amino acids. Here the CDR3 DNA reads TGTGCCAGCTCCCTAGGACTGGGACACTACGAGCAGTACGTC. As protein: CASSLGLGHYEQYV.

The CDR3 is CAVTAGPEPETQYF. The CDR3 coding sequence is TGTGCCGTCACGGCGGGACCCGAACCGGAGACCCAGTACTTC. The chain links TRBV10-3 to TRBJ2-5; tentatively, D is TRBD2 (6 bases). V was shortened by 11 bases and J by 5 bases, with 21 bases between the two germline ends. The germline CDR1 and CDR2 sequences are ENHRY and SYGVKD. The CDR3 covers 14 residues.

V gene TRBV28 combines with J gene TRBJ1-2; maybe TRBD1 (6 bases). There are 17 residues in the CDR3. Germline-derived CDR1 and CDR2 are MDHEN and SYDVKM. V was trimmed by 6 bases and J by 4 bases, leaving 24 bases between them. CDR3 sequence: CASSRKLTRQDFYGYTF. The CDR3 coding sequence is TGTGCCAGCAGCCGGAAGTTAACTCGACAGGACTTCTATGGCTACACCTTC.

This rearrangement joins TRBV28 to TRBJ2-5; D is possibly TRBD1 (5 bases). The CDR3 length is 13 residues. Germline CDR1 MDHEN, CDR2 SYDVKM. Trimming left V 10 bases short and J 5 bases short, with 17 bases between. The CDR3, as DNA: TGTGCCACCTTTTCAGGGAATACGGAGACCCAGTACTTC. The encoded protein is CATFSGNTETQYF.

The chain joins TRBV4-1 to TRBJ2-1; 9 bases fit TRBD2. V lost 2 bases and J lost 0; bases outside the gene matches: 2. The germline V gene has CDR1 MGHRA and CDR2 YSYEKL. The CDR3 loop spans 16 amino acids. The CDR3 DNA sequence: TGCGCCAGCAGCCAACCGCGGGGGGGCTCCTACAATGAGCAGTTCTTC. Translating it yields CASSQPRGGSYNEQFF.